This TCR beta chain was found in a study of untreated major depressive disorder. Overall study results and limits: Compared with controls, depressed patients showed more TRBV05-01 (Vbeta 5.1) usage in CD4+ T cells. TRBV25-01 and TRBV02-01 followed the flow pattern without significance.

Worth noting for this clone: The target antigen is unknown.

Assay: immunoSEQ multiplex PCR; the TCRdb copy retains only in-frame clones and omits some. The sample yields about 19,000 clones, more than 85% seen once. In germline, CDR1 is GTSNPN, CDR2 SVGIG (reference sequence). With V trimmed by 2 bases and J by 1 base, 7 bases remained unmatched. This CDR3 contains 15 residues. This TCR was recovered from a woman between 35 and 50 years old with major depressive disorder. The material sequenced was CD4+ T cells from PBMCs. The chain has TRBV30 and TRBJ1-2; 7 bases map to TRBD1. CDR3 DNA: TGTGCCTGGAGTAGGGACAGATACCGTAACTATGGCTACACCTTC. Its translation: CAWSRDRYRNYGYTF.